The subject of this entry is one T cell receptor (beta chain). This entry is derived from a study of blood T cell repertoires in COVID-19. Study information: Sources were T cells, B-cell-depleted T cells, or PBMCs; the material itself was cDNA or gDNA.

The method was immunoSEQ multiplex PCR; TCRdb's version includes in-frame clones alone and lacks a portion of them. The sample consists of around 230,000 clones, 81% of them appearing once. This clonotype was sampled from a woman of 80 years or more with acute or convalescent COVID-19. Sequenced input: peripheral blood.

This chain's CDR3 is CASSQEVRASGSTDTQYF. CDR3 bases: TGTGCCAGCAGCCAAGAAGTCCGGGCTAGCGGCAGCACAGATACGCAGTATTTT. The rearrangement joins TRBV3-1 (or the pseudogene TRBV3-2) to TRBJ2-3, with 7 nucleotides matching TRBD2. CDR3 length equals 18 residues. The junction had 9 bases not matched to a gene; V was cut back by 0 bases and J by 0 bases. CDR1 is LGHDT, CDR2 YNNKEL, per germline (reference sequence).